The 2 T cell receptor beta chains given below trace back to one sample, sequenced in a study of T cell changes during pregnancy in multiple sclerosis. Sequencing used immunoSEQ multiplex PCR; TCRdb keeps in-frame clones, though not all of them. The sample comprises tens of thousands of clones, roughly 90% of which are singletons, and approximately 1% rests with the top ten. The starting material was CD4+ T cells from peripheral blood mononuclear cells, obtained in the first trimester of pregnancy. These receptors were taken from a female donor in good health, enrolled as a control in a pregnancy study.

As concerns this clone: Other DNA sequences in this sample translate to the same CDR3. The J gene is TRBJ2-7, the V gene TRBV5-4; TRBD2 matches at 8 bases. Trimming removed 4 bases from V and 3 bases from J; junction bases left unmatched: 6. Germline-derived CDR1 and CDR2 are SGHNT and YYREEE (reference sequence). The CDR3 is 14 residues long. In nucleotides, the CDR3 is TGTGCCAGCAGCCCCGGACTAGCCGACTACGAGCAGTACTTC. Translating gives CASSPGLADYEQYF.

This clone has just a few counts. The V call is TRBV4-1, the J call TRBJ2-5; 15 bases are a match to TRBD2. Germline V gives CDR1 MGHRA, CDR2 YSYEKL. The trim removed 0 bases at V and 11 bases at J, leaving 19 bases unmatched. The CDR3 length is 20 residues. The CDR3 DNA follows: TGCGCCAGCAGCCAAGAGGGCGTGGGGACTAGCGGGAGGACACGACAGAGACAGTACTTC. This encodes CASSQEGVGTSGRTRQRQYF.